A selection of T cell receptor beta chains follows, all from one sample in a study of T-cell memory formation after mild COVID-19. Each CDR3 protein is one row after TCRdb ran MiXCR on the 5' RACE reads. The table includes 250,000 to 350,000 distinct CDR3 sequences, approximately 19% detected once. Sequenced sample: PBMCs or a T cell subset sorted from them (not recorded which). The receptors originated from a young man who had mild COVID-19 (a few samples of this study predate the infection). Cell type and time point are not known. Both conserved end residues are part of each CDR3. D genes are given only for firm matches. Expanded clones are given a class, and other clones once, few, many or no size at all.

TRBJ2-5	TRBV5-1	TRBD1	few	TGCGCCAGCAGCTCAGGGGGACGGGGAAGCCAAGAGACCCAGTACTTC	CASSSGGRGSQETQYF
TRBJ1-5	TRBV15	-	-	TGTGCCACCAGCAGAGATGCGACGTATAGCAATCAGCCCCAGCATTTT	CATSRDATYSNQPQHF
TRBJ2-5	TRBV6-2/TRBV6-3	-	-	TGTGCCACCTTCTCAGGAGGTGGAGAGACCCAGTACTTC	CATFSGGGETQYF
TRBJ1-2	TRBV9	-	-	TGTGCCAGCAGCGCCCGGCGGGCAGACTATGGCTACACCTTC	CASSARRADYGYTF
TRBJ2-3	TRBV7-2	TRBD2	few	TGTGCCAGCAGCCCAGACAAGCGGGGGGGCCCAGATACGCAGTATTTT	CASSPDKRGGPDTQYF
TRBJ2-7	TRBV12-3/TRBV12-4	-	few	TGTGCCAGCAGTTTAGGGGGTGGCGAGCAGTACTTC	CASSLGGGEQYF
TRBJ1-2	TRBV6-6	-	few	TGTGCCAGCTCACGAGAGGGTTTCTATGGCTACACCTTC	CASSREGFYGYTF
TRBJ2-3	TRBV12-5	-	few	TGTGCTAGTGGTTCCGGATACAGTGCGAGAGATACGCAGTATTTT	CASGSGYSARDTQYF
TRBJ1-2	TRBV7-3	TRBD1	-	TGTGCCAGCAGCCCAAGTGAGGGGGCGGGCTACACCTTC	CASSPSEGAGYTF
TRBJ2-7	TRBV5-6	TRBD1	few	TGTGCCAGCAGTTTGGGGGCACAGGGGTCCTACGAGCAGTACTTC	CASSLGAQGSYEQYF
TRBJ2-1	TRBV2	TRBD2	once	TGTGCCAGCAGGCCGACTAGCGGCCAGCAGTTCTTC	CASRPTSGQQFF
TRBJ2-5	TRBV29-1	-	-	TGCAGCGTCACTAGGGGGGGCCAAGAGACCCAGTACTTC	CSVTRGGQETQYF
TRBJ2-1	TRBV7-3	-	-	TGTGCCAGCAGCTTACCTAGTAAGAATGAGCAGTTCTTC	CASSLPSKNEQFF
TRBJ1-2	TRBV20-1	TRBD1	-	TGCAGTGCCGTGCGGACAGGGGAGTTCTATGGCTACACCTTC	CSAVRTGEFYGYTF
TRBJ2-3	TRBV5-1	TRBD1	few	TGCGCCAGCAGACCCCCGGGACAGGGGGCCCCAGATACGCAGTATTTT	CASRPPGQGAPDTQYF
TRBJ1-5	TRBV12-3/TRBV12-4	-	few	TGTGCCAGCAGAGACCGGCGGACGAGCAATCAGCCCCAGCATTTT	CASRDRRTSNQPQHF
TRBJ2-5	TRBV4-3	-	many	TGCGCCAGCAGCCAGGACAGCCAAGAGACCCAGTACTTC	CASSQDSQETQYF
TRBJ2-7	TRBV4-1	-	-	TGCGCCAGCAGCCAAGAAAGGAACCCCTCCTACGAGCAGTACTTC	CASSQERNPSYEQYF
TRBJ1-5	TRBV7-2	-	few	TGTGCCAGCAGCTTAGGCCTTCCTTGGGGTCAGCCCCAGCATTTT	CASSLGLPWGQPQHF
TRBJ1-1	TRBV4-3	-	few	TGCGCCAGCAGCCCTCAGGTTCGGATGAACACTGAAGCTTTCTTT	CASSPQVRMNTEAFF
TRBJ2-3	TRBV5-1	-	-	TGCGCCAGCACCCAAGGCACTCGACCCACAGATACGCAGTATTTT	CASTQGTRPTDTQYF
TRBJ1-4	TRBV10-3	-	-	TGTGCCATCAGTGGGCCTGGGAAAGGGGAAAAACTGTTTTTT	CAISGPGKGEKLFF